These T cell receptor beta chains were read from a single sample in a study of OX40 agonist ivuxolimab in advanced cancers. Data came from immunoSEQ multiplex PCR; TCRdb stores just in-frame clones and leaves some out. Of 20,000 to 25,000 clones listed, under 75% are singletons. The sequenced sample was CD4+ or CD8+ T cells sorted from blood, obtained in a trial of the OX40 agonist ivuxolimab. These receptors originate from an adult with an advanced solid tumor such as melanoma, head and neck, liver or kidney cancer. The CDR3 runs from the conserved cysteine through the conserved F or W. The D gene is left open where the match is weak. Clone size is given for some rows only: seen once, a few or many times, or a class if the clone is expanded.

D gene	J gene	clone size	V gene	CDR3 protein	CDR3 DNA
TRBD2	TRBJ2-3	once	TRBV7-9	CASSSLSGGATDTQYF	TGTGCCAGCAGCTCCCTTAGCGGGGGGGCCACAGATACGCAGTATTTT
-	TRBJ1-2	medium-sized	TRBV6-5	CASSYTGTGTVGYTF	TGTGCCAGCAGTTACACCGGGACGGGAACGGTTGGCTACACCTTC
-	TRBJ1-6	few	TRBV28	CASSLKDGINSPLHF	TGTGCCAGCAGTTTAAAGGACGGAATTAATTCACCCCTCCACTTT
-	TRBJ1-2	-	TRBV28	CASSGGTYKPNYGYTF	TGTGCCAGCAGTGGCGGGACATATAAGCCTAACTATGGCTACACCTTC
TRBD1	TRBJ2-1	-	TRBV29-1	CSVEWRARGLYNEQFF	TGCAGCGTTGAGTGGAGGGCCAGGGGGCTTTACAATGAGCAGTTCTTC
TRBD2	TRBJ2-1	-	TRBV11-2	CASCLSGGAYEQFF	TGTGCCAGCTGCCTCAGCGGGGGGGCCTATGAGCAGTTCTTC
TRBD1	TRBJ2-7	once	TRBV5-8	CASSWGQTYEQYF	TGTGCCAGCAGCTGGGGACAGACCTACGAGCAGTACTTC
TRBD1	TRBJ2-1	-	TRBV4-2	CASTRAGGPYNEQFF	TGTGCCAGCACCCGAGCAGGGGGCCCTTACAATGAGCAGTTCTTC
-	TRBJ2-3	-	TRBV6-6	CASVSEGFTDTQYF	TGTGCCAGCGTTTCGGAAGGCTTCACAGATACGCAGTATTTT
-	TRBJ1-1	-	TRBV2	CASSDPDTEAFF	TGTGCCAGCAGTGACCCTGACACTGAAGCTTTCTTT
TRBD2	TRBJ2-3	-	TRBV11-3	CASSTRNSGGVRLPTDTQYF	TGTGCCAGCAGCACCCGAAATAGCGGGGGGGTCCGATTGCCCACAGATACGCAGTATTTT
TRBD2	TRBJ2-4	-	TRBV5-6	CASSLVLAGNIQYF	TGTGCCAGCAGCTTGGTTCTAGCGGGAAACATTCAGTACTTC
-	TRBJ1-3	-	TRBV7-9	CASSPVAANTIYF	TGTGCCAGCAGCCCCGTCGCCGCAAACACCATATATTTT
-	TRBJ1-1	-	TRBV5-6	CASSPGYTEAFF	TGTGCCAGCAGCCCTGGATACACTGAAGCTTTCTTT
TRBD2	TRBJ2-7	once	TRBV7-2	CASSPPLGLAGSYEQYF	TGTGCCAGCAGCCCACCCTTGGGACTAGCGGGGTCCTACGAGCAGTACTTC
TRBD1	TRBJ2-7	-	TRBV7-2	CASSTPRDRNSYEQYF	TGTGCCAGCAGCACACCCCGGGACAGGAACAGCTACGAGCAGTACTTC
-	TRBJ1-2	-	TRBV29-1	CSVSGTFRTYGYTF	TGCAGCGTTTCCGGGACCTTTAGGACCTATGGCTACACCTTC
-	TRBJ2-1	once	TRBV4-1	CASSQDGRSSYNEQFF	TGCGCCAGCAGCCAAGACGGAAGAAGCTCCTACAATGAGCAGTTCTTC
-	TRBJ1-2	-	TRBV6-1	CASSEFGGFGYTF	TGTGCCAGCAGTGAATTTGGTGGTTTCGGCTACACCTTC
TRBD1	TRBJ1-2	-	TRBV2	CASSDITGQGANGYTF	TGTGCCAGCAGTGACATTACGGGACAGGGGGCTAATGGCTACACCTTC
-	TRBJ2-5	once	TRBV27	CASSLSGGQWETQYF	TGTGCCAGCAGTTTATCCGGAGGTCAGTGGGAGACCCAGTACTTC
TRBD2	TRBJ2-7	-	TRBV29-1	CSVEVKGGYKEQYF	TGCAGCGTTGAAGTAAAGGGAGGGTACAAGGAGCAGTACTTC
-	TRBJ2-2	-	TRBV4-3	CASSLQGTGELFF	TGCGCCAGCAGCCTTCAGGGGACCGGGGAGCTGTTTTTT
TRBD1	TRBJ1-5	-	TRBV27	CASKRQGNSNQPQHF	TGTGCCAGCAAAAGACAGGGAAATAGCAATCAGCCCCAGCATTTT